This section outlines one T cell receptor (beta chain) sequence together with its context. Donor samples were obtained from healthy Caucasian individuals from Russia, aged roughly 6 to 95. The authors ran a second PCR of 7 to 11 cycles using a sample-barcoded 5' primer and a J-beta primer mix. Through a template-switch adaptor with 12 random nucleotides, each cDNA molecule received a tag. From the 5' RACE reads, TCRdb called clonotypes with MiXCR, one entry per CDR3 protein. The table has about 730,000 distinct CDR3 sequences, 40% to 45% seen once. The germline V gene has CDR1 SGHTA and CDR2 FQGNSA. The CDR3 is 12 amino acids. Trimming stripped 3 bases from V and 9 bases from J, with 9 bases between. This entry is derived from a study of blood T cells in healthy people across ages.

The V gene is TRBV7-2, the J gene TRBJ2-1; possibly TRBD2 for D (6 bases). Sequences were obtained from blood. The clonotype originates from a woman in her sixties or seventies in good health. CDR3 bases: TGTGCCAGCAGCTTCCGGGGGAGTGAGCAGTTCTTC. Translated, it gives CASSFRGSEQFF.